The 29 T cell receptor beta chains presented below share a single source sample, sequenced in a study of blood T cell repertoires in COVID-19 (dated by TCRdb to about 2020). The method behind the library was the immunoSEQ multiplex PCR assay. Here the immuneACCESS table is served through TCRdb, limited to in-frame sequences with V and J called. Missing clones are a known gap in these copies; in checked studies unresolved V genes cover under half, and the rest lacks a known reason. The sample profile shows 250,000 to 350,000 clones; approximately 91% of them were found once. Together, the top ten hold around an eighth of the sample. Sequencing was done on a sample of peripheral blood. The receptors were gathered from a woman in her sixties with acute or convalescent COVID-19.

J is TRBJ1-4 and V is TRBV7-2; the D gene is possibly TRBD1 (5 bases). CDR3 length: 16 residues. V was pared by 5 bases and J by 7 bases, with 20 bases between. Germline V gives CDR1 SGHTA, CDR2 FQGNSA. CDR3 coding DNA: TGTGCCAGCAGCCCCCAACCGACGGGGGGAAGTGAAAAACTGTTTTTT. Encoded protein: CASSPQPTGGSEKLFF. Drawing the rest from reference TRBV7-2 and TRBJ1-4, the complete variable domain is GAGVSQSPSNKVTEKGKDVELRCDPISGHTALYWYRQSLGQGLEFLIYFQGNSAPDKSGLPSDRFSAERTGGSVSTLTIQRTQQEDSAVYLCASSPQPTGGSEKLFFGSGTQLSVL.

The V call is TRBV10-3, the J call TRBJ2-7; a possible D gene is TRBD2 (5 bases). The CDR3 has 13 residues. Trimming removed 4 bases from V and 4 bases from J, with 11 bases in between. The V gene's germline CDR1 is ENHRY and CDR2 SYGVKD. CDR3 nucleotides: TGTGCCATCAGTGCGGAAACTAGGTACGAGCAGTACTTC. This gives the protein CAISAETRYEQYF.

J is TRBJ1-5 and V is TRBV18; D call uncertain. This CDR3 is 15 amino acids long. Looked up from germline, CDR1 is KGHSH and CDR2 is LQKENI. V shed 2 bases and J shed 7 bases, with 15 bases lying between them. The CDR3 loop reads CASSPGLVPGQPQHF. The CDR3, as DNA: TGTGCCAGCTCACCAGGGTTAGTTCCCGGGCAGCCCCAGCATTTT.

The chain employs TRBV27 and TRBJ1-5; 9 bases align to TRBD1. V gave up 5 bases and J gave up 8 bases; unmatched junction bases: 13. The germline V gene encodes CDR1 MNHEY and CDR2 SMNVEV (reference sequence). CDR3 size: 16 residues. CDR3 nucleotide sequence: TGTGCCAGCAGTGCCGAAACAGGGGGCAGGGACGAGCCCCAGCATTTT. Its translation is CASSAETGGRDEPQHF.

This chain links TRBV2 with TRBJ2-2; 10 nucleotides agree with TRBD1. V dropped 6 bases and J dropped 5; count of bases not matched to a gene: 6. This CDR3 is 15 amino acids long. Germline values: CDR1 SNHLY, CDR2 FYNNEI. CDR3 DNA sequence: TGTGCCAGCAGCAAACCGGGACAGGGGACCGGGGAGCTGTTTTTT. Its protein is CASSKPGQGTGELFF.

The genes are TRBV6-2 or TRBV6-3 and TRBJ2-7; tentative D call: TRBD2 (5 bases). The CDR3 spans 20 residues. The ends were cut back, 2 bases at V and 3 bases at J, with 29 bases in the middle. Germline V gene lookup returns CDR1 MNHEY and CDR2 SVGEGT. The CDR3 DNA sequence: TGTGCCAGCAGTTACGGCGTTTTAGTGGGTCTACCCGAGGGCGTCTACGAGCAGTACTTC. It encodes CASSYGVLVGLPEGVYEQYF.

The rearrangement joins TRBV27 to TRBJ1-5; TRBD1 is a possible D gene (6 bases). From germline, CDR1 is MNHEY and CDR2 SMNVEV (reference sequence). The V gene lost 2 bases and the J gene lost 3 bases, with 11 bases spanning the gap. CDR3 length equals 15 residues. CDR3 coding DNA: TGTGCCAGCAGTTTACAAAGACAGGACAATCAGCCCCAGCATTTT. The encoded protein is CASSLQRQDNQPQHF.

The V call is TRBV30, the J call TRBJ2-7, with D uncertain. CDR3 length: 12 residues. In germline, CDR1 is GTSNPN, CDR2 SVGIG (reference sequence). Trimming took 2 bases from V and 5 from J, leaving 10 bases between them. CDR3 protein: CAWSLLEDEQYF. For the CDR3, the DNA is TGTGCCTGGAGTTTGCTAGAAGACGAGCAGTACTTC.

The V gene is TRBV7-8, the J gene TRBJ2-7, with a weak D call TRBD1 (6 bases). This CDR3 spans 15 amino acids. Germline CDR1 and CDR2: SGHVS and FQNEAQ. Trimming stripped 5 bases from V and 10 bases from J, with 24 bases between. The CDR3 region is CASSDRRGARSSQYF. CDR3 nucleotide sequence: TGTGCCAGCAGCGATCGCAGGGGCGCCCGGTCATCACAGTACTTC.

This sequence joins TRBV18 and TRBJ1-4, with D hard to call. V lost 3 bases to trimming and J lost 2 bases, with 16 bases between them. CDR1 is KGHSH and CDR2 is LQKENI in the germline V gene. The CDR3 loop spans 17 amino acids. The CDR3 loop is CASSPTPPGGTNEKLFF. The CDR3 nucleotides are TGTGCCAGCTCACCTACCCCCCCGGGTGGGACTAATGAAAAACTGTTTTTT. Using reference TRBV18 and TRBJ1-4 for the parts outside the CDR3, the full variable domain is NAGVMQNPRHLVRRRGQEARLRCSPMKGHSHVYWYRQLPEEGLKFMVYLQKENIIDESGMPKERFSAEFPKEGPSILRIQQVVRGDSAAYFCASSPTPPGGTNEKLFFGSGTQLSVL.

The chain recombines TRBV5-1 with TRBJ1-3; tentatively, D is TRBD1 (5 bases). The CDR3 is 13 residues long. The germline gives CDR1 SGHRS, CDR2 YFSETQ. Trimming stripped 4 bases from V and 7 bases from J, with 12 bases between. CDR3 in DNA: TGCGCCAGCAGCCAGACCGGGGGTAACACCATATATTTT. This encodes CASSQTGGNTIYF.

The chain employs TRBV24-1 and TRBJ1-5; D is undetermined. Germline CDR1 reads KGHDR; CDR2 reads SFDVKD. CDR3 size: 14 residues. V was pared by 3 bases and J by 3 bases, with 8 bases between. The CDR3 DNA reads TGTGCCACCAGTGATGTCGGGGTCAATCAGCCCCAGCATTTT. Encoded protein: CATSDVGVNQPQHF.

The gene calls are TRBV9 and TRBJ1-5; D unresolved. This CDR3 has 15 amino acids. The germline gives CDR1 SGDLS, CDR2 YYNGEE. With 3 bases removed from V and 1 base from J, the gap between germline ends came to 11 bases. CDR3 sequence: CASSAQASSNQPQHF. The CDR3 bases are TGTGCCAGCAGCGCGCAGGCTAGCAGCAATCAGCCCCAGCATTTT. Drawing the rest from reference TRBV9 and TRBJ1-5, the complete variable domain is DSGVTQTPKHLITATGQRVTLRCSPRSGDLSVYWYQQSLDQGLQFLIQYYNGEERAKGNILERFSAQQFPDLHSELNLSSLELGDSALYFCASSAQASSNQPQHFGDGTRLSIL.

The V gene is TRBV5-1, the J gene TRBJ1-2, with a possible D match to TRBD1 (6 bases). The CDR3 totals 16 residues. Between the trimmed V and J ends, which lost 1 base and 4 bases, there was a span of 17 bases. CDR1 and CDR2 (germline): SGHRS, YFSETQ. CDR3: CASSLNRVGVGYGYTF. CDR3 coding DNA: TGCGCCAGCAGCTTGAACAGGGTTGGGGTAGGCTATGGCTACACCTTC.

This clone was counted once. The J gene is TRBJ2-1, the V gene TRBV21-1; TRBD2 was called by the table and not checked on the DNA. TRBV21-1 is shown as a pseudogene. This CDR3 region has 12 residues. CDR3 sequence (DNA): TGTGCCAGCAGGCCGGGGGGCAGGAGGGAGTTCTTC. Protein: CASRPGGRREFF.

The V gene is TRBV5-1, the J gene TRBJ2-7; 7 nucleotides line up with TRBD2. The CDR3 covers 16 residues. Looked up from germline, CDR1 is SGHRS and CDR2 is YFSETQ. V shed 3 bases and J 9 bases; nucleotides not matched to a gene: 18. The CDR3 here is CASSWGGRGRFTSQYF. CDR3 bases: TGCGCCAGCAGCTGGGGGGGTCGAGGCCGTTTTACATCGCAGTACTTC.

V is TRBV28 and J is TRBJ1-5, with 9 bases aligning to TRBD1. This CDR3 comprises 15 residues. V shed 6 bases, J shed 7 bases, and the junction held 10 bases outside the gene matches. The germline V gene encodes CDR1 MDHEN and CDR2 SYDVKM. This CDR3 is CASRPGTGTKQPQHF. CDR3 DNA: TGTGCCAGCAGGCCTGGGACAGGGACAAAACAGCCCCAGCATTTT.

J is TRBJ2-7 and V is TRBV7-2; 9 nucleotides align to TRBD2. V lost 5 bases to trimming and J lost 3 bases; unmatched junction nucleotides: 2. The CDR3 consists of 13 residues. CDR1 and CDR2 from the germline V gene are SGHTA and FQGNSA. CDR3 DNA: TGTGCCAGCAGCCGTAGCGGGGGCTACGAGCAGTACTTC. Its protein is CASSRSGGYEQYF.

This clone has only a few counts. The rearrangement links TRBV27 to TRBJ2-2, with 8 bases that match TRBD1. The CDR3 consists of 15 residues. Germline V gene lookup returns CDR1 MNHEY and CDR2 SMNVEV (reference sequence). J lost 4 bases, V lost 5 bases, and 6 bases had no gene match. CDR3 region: CASSHQGAGTGELFF. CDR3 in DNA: TGTGCCAGCAGTCACCAGGGGGCAGGCACCGGGGAGCTGTTTTTT.

The DNA for the CDR3 is TGTGCCAGCAGCCAAACGGTAGGAGGGCATGGCTACACCTTC. Its translation: CASSQTVGGHGYTF. The V gene is TRBV3-1 (or the pseudogene TRBV3-2), the J gene TRBJ1-2; D is uncertain. The CDR3 length is 14 residues. Germline V gene data show CDR1 as LGHDT and CDR2 as YNNKEL (reference sequence). With 2 bases removed from V and 6 bases from J, the gap between germline ends came to 13 bases.

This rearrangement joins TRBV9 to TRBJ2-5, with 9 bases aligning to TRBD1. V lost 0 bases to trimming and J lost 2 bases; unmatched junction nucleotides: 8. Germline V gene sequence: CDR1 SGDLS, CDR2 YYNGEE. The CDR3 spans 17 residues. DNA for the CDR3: TGTGCCAGCAGCGTAGCAGAGACAGGGGGTCAGCAAGAGACCCAGTACTTC. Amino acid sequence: CASSVAETGGQQETQYF.

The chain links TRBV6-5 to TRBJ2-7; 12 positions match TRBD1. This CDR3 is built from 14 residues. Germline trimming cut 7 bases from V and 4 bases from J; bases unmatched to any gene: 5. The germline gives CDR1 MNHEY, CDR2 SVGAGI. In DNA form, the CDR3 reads TGTGCCAGCACCGGGACAGGGGGCAGGTACGAGCAGTACTTC. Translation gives CASTGTGGRYEQYF.

DNA for the CDR3: TGTGCCAGTCAGGCAGGCGCGGAGCTGTTTTTT. This encodes CASQAGAELFF. V usage is TRBV6-5 and J usage is TRBJ2-2; D gene unclear. The germline V gene has CDR1 MNHEY and CDR2 SVGAGI. The CDR3 runs to 11 residues. The germline V and J ends were trimmed by 9 bases and 10 bases, with 12 bases remaining between them.

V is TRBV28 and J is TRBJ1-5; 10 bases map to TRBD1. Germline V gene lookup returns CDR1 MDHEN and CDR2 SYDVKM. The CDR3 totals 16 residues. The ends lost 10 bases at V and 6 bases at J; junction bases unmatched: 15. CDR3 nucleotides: TGTGCCACTCACCTGATCGGGACAGGGGCCCCTCAGCCCCAGCATTTT. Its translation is CATHLIGTGAPQPQHF.

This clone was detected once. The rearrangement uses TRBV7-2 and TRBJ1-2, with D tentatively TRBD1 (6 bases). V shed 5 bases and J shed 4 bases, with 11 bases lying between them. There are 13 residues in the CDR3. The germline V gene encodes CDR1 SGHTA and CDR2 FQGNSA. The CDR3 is CASSPGTPYGYTF. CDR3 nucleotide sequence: TGTGCCAGCAGCCCTGGGACACCCTATGGCTACACCTTC.

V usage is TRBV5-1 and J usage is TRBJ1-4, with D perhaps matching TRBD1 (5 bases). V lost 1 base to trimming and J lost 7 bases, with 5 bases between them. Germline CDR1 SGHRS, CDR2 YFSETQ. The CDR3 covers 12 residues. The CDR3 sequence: CASSLRGEKLFF. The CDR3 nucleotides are TGCGCCAGCAGCTTGAGGGGTGAAAAACTGTTTTTT.

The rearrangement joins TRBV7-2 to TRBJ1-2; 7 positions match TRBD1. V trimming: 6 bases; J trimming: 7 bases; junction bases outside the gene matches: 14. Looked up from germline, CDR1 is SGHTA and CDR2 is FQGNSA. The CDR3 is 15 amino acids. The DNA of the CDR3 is TGTGCCAGCAGACTGAACAGGGGCCTGTCGGGTGGCTACACCTTC. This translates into CASRLNRGLSGGYTF.

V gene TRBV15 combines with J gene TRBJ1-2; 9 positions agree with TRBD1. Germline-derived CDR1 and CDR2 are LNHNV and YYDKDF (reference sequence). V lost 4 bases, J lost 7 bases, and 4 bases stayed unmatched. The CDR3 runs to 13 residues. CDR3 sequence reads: CATSTGTGFGYTF. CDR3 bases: TGTGCCACCAGCACTGGGACAGGGTTTGGCTACACCTTC. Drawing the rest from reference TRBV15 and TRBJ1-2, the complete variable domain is DAMVIQNPRYQVTQFGKPVTLSCSQTLNHNVMYWYQQKSSQAPKLLFHYYDKDFNNEADTPDNFQSRRPNTSFCFLDIRSPGLGDTAMYLCATSTGTGFGYTFGSGTRLTVV.

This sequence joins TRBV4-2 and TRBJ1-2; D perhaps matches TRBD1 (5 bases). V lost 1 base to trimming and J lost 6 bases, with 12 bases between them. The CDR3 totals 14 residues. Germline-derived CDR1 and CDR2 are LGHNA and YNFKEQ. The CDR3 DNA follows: TGTGCCAGCAGCCAAGCGGGGGATTCGGATGGCTACACCTTC. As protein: CASSQAGDSDGYTF.